Given below is one TCR beta chain in context. The assay was immunoSEQ multiplex PCR, and TCRdb's table has in-frame clones only and misses some. Of tens of thousands of clones listed, more than 70% are singletons. Trimming stripped 3 bases from V and 8 bases from J, with 10 bases between. Looked up from germline, CDR1 is MDHEN and CDR2 is SYDVKM. The CDR3 extends over 12 amino acids. A Seattle source enrolled patients during active infection and followed them longitudinally. This sample is drawn from a study of blood T cell repertoires in COVID-19. Study background: T cells, B-cell-depleted T cells, or PBMCs provided the cDNA or gDNA that served as material.

The chain uses TRBV28 and TRBJ1-2; a possible D gene is TRBD1 (5 bases). The specimen was peripheral blood. This clonotype was sampled from a man between 45 and 60 years old with COVID-19, enrolled during active disease. The CDR3 DNA reads TGTGCCAGCAGTTTGCCAGGGCAAGGCTACACCTTC. This encodes CASSLPGQGYTF.